Below, 27 T cell receptor beta chains from the same sample are listed, as sequenced in a study of cytomegalovirus exposure and HLA in healthy donors. Generated by immunoSEQ multiplex PCR, the TCRdb table keeps only in-frame clones and is missing some. The data contain more than 120,000 clones, about 87% of them singletons. The sample consisted of PBMCs. These receptors were taken from a man aged 18 to 29 in good health and CMV-seropositive.

The chain has TRBV30 and TRBJ2-1; 16 bases are shared with TRBD2. CDR3 length: 15 residues. The germline gives CDR1 GTSNPN, CDR2 SVGIG (reference sequence). J was trimmed by 6 bases and V by 8 bases; bases with no gene match: 7. The CDR3: CAGTSGRAFLNEQFF. The CDR3, as DNA: TGTGCCGGGACTAGCGGGAGGGCCTTTCTCAATGAGCAGTTCTTC.

The rearrangement uses TRBV4-1 and TRBJ1-2, with D tentatively TRBD1 (5 bases). This CDR3 region has 12 residues. V was pared by 0 bases and J by 11 bases, with 10 bases between. Germline CDR1 is MGHRA and CDR2 is YSYEKL. Here the CDR3 reads CASSQDRARYTF. The CDR3 coding sequence is TGCGCCAGCAGCCAAGACAGGGCCCGGTACACCTTC.

The chain couples TRBV7-2 to TRBJ2-4; D not certain. V was clipped by 4 bases and J by 8 bases, with 6 bases between them. Germline loops: CDR1 SGHTA, CDR2 FQGNSA. CDR3 size: 11 residues. This CDR3 is CASSSQYIQYF. The CDR3 nucleotides read TGTGCCAGCAGCTCCCAATACATTCAGTACTTC.

CDR3 bases: TGTGCCATCAGTAAGGGCCGATCGGGGGGACTAACCTCCTACAATGAGCAGTTCTTC. It translates to CAISKGRSGGLTSYNEQFF. The chain links TRBV10-3 to TRBJ2-1; TRBD2 matches at 7 bases. The length of the CDR3 is 19 residues. Germline values: CDR1 ENHRY, CDR2 SYGVKD. J was trimmed by 0 bases and V by 5 bases; bases with no gene match: 16.

The gene calls are TRBV5-1 and TRBJ1-1; maybe TRBD1 (5 bases). CDR1 and CDR2 (germline): SGHRS, YFSETQ. This CDR3 is 15 amino acids long. The germline V and J ends were trimmed by 5 bases and 3 bases, with 17 bases remaining between them. For the CDR3, the DNA is TGCGCCAGCAGTCCCTGGGAGGGGTGGGACACTGAAGCTTTCTTT. Amino acids: CASSPWEGWDTEAFF.

This chain links TRBV15 with TRBJ1-5, with no clear D. V lost 5 bases and J 7 bases, leaving 15 bases between the germline ends. CDR3 size: 14 residues. Per the germline V gene, CDR1 is LNHNV and CDR2 is YYDKDF (reference sequence). The CDR3: CATSVTWEGQPQHF. In DNA form, the CDR3 reads TGTGCCACCAGCGTCACCTGGGAGGGACAGCCCCAGCATTTT.

This clone was seen ten or more times. The chain has TRBV2 and TRBJ1-2; TRBD1 agrees at 10 bases. Germline trimming cut 9 bases from V and 5 bases from J; bases unmatched to any gene: 6. There are 13 residues in the CDR3. The germline gives CDR1 SNHLY, CDR2 FYNNEI. CDR3 in amino acids: CARGGQGTYGYTF. In nucleotides, the CDR3 is TGTGCCAGGGGGGGACAGGGGACTTATGGCTACACCTTC. The variable domain in full, with the rest retrieved from reference TRBV2 and TRBJ1-2, is EPEVTQTPSHQVTQMGQEVILRCVPISNHLYFYWYRQILGQKVEFLVSFYNNEISEKSEIFDDQFSVERPDGSNFTLKIRSTKLEDSAMYFCARGGQGTYGYTFGSGTRLTVV.

The chain combines TRBV5-1 with TRBJ2-2; TRBD2 matches 10 bases. Germline trimming cut 0 bases from V and 8 bases from J; bases unmatched to any gene: 7. The germline V gene has CDR1 SGHRS and CDR2 YFSETQ. This CDR3 comprises 16 residues. The CDR3 DNA reads TGCGCCAGCAGCTTGGAAGTACTAGCGGGGTCGGGGGAGCTGTTTTTT. This codes for CASSLEVLAGSGELFF.

The chain joins TRBV28 to TRBJ2-5, with D uncertain. V lost 4 bases and J 8 bases, leaving 8 bases between the germline ends. The CDR3 has 11 residues. Germline lookup yields CDR1 MDHEN and CDR2 SYDVKM. CDR3 protein: CASSSESTQYF. The DNA for the CDR3 is TGTGCCAGCAGTTCAGAAAGTACCCAGTACTTC.

The chain carries TRBV7-2 and TRBJ2-3, with D perhaps matching TRBD2 (6 bases). The CDR3 covers 17 residues. Germline V CDR1 and CDR2: SGHTA, FQGNSA. V lost 6 bases and J lost 0, with 19 bases in between. CDR3 sequence: CASSSPEAGLSTDTQYF. DNA for the CDR3: TGTGCCAGCAGTTCCCCAGAAGCGGGCCTTAGCACAGATACGCAGTATTTT.

The chain is built from TRBV7-9 and TRBJ1-1, with D tentatively TRBD1 (5 bases). Trimming left V 5 bases short and J 4 bases short, with 14 bases between. This CDR3 contains 14 residues. Per germline, CDR1 SEHNR and CDR2 FQNEAQ (reference sequence). As DNA, the CDR3 is TGTGCCAGCAGCCCCCAGGGTATGAGCACTGAAGCTTTCTTT. This encodes CASSPQGMSTEAFF.

The chain combines TRBV29-1 with TRBJ2-6; weak D call: TRBD2 (5 bases). Trimming pared 6 bases from V and 3 bases from J, leaving 9 bases between. Germline values: CDR1 SQVTM, CDR2 ANQGSEA. The length of the CDR3 is 13 residues. The CDR3 protein is CSVKRDGANVLTF. The CDR3 DNA reads TGCAGCGTAAAGAGGGATGGGGCCAACGTCCTGACTTTC.

The rearrangement links TRBV28 to TRBJ2-1, with unresolved D. Germline assignment: CDR1 MDHEN and CDR2 SYDVKM. Trimming left V 4 bases short and J 4 bases short, with 11 bases between. The length of the CDR3 is 14 residues. For the CDR3, the DNA is TGTGCCAGCAGTTCTCGCGGCAAATACAATGAGCAGTTCTTC. Protein product: CASSSRGKYNEQFF.

The V and J genes are TRBV7-3 and TRBJ2-1, with TRBD2 matching over 9 bases. CDR1 is SGHTA, CDR2 FQGTGA, per germline. The CDR3 spans 15 residues. Germline trimming cut 6 bases from V and 4 bases from J; bases unmatched to any gene: 7. As DNA, the CDR3 is TGTGCCAGCAGTAAGACTAGCGGAGCGTACAATGAGCAGTTCTTC. Translated, it gives CASSKTSGAYNEQFF.

The chain joins TRBV9 to TRBJ2-1, with 8 bases that match TRBD2. V dropped 5 bases and J dropped 9; count of bases not matched to a gene: 7. Germline-derived CDR1 and CDR2 are SGDLS and YYNGEE. CDR3 size: 13 residues. This chain's CDR3 is CASSIRLAGEQFF. CDR3 nucleotide sequence: TGTGCCAGCAGTATCCGGCTAGCGGGTGAGCAGTTCTTC.

The rearrangement links TRBV19 to TRBJ2-2; 7 bases fit TRBD2. The V gene end was trimmed by 4 bases and the J gene end by 0 bases; junction bases not matched to a gene: 14. Germline CDR1 LNHDA, CDR2 SQIVND (reference sequence). The CDR3 loop spans 19 amino acids. This chain's CDR3 is CASSKRLGGSQPNTGELFF. In DNA, the CDR3 is TGTGCCAGTAGTAAGAGACTGGGCGGGAGTCAACCGAACACCGGGGAGCTGTTTTTT.

This clone was detected a few times. The chain carries TRBV2 and TRBJ2-7; 11 nucleotides agree with TRBD1. CDR1 and CDR2 (germline): SNHLY, FYNNEI. The CDR3 contains 13 residues. The V segment lost 5 bases and the J segment 5 bases; nucleotides outside the gene matches: 2. The CDR3 nucleotides are TGTGCCAGCAGTAGGACAGGGGGCAACGAGCAGTACTTC. This codes for CASSRTGGNEQYF.

This clone was counted at least ten times. The rearrangement joins TRBV2 to TRBJ1-1, with unresolved D. The CDR3 has 13 amino acids. With 6 bases removed from V and 2 bases from J, the gap between germline ends came to 10 bases. Germline CDR1 is SNHLY and CDR2 is FYNNEI. The CDR3 nucleotides are TGTGCCAGCAGCGAGGAGATAAACACTGAAGCTTTCTTT. It is translated as CASSEEINTEAFF.

V is TRBV27 and J is TRBJ2-2; D gene unclear. Germline CDR1 and CDR2: MNHEY and SMNVEV (reference sequence). V was trimmed by 6 bases and J by 3 bases, leaving 11 bases between them. This CDR3 contains 14 residues. The CDR3 loop is CASSLVPDTGELFF. The CDR3 bases are TGTGCCAGCAGCTTGGTGCCAGACACCGGGGAGCTGTTTTTT.

The V and J genes are TRBV7-2 and TRBJ2-3; TRBD2 aligns across 9 bases. The CDR3 spans 16 residues. The ends lost 1 base at V and 2 bases at J; junction bases unmatched: 4. Germline CDR1 and CDR2: SGHTA and FQGNSA. The CDR3 sequence is CASSLVGGGVTDTQYF. The CDR3 coding sequence is TGTGCCAGCAGCTTAGTAGGCGGGGGGGTCACAGATACGCAGTATTTT.

The chain carries TRBV15 and TRBJ2-1; a possible D gene is TRBD1 (6 bases). Germline CDR1 reads LNHNV; CDR2 reads YYDKDF (reference sequence). There are 12 residues in the CDR3. V gave up 1 base and J gave up 10 bases, with 8 bases separating them. This CDR3 reads CATSRGGREQFF. As DNA, the CDR3 is TGTGCCACCAGCAGAGGGGGGCGAGAGCAGTTCTTC.

This clone came up once. V is TRBV5-4 and J is TRBJ1-3; 8 bases match TRBD1. In germline, CDR1 is SGHNT, CDR2 YYREEE (reference sequence). V lost 2 bases and J lost 2; bases outside the gene matches: 6. The CDR3 spans 16 residues. CDR3 protein: CASSLDRGSAGNTIYF. The CDR3 nucleotides read TGTGCCAGCAGCTTAGACAGGGGTTCGGCTGGAAACACCATATATTTT.

The V and J genes are TRBV11-2 and TRBJ2-5; TRBD2 matches 10 bases. Germline assignment: CDR1 SGHAT and CDR2 FQNNGV. V was clipped by 2 bases and J by 5 bases; unmatched bases: 5. The CDR3 is made up of 15 amino acids. In DNA form, the CDR3 reads TGTGCCAGCAGCTTACTGGGACTAGCGCGCGAGACCCAGTACTTC. It is translated as CASSLLGLARETQYF.

This clone was detected a few times. The chain combines TRBV19 with TRBJ2-5; the match to TRBD2 covers 13 bases. Germline V gene sequence: CDR1 LNHDA, CDR2 SQIVND (reference sequence). Trimming cost V 6 bases and J 5 bases; bases outside gene matches: 6. The CDR3 consists of 15 residues. In DNA, the CDR3 is TGTGCCAGTAGCGGACTAGCGGGAGATTCGGAGACCCAGTACTTC. It specifies CASSGLAGDSETQYF.

This clone was observed a few times. This chain joins TRBV2 and TRBJ2-4, with unresolved D. The CDR3 totals 13 residues. Germline V gives CDR1 SNHLY, CDR2 FYNNEI. V lost 7 bases and J lost 8, with 15 bases in between. The CDR3, as DNA: TGTGCCAGCACAAATAATCCTGCGGACATTCAGTACTTC. It is translated as CASTNNPADIQYF.

The chain is built from TRBV5-4 and TRBJ1-5, with a possible D match to TRBD1 (5 bases). V lost 4 bases, J lost 1 base, and 18 bases lay in between. Germline V lookup: CDR1 SGHNT, CDR2 YYREEE (reference sequence). This CDR3 contains 17 residues. CDR3 DNA: TGTGCCAGCAGCCCGGGCCCGGGGGGTGTGAGCAATCAGCCCCAGCATTTT. Protein: CASSPGPGGVSNQPQHF. The full variable domain, in which reference TRBV5-4 and TRBJ1-5 provide the parts outside the CDR3, is ETGVTQSPTHLIKTRGQQVTLRCSSQSGHNTVSWYQQALGQGPQFIFQYYREEENGRGNFPPRFSGLQFPNYSSELNVNALELDDSALYLCASSPGPGGVSNQPQHFGDGTRLSIL.

The chain combines TRBV6-5 with TRBJ1-1; perhaps TRBD1 as D (5 bases). CDR1 and CDR2 (germline): MNHEY, SVGAGI. This CDR3 is 14 amino acids long. With 2 bases removed from V and 10 bases from J, the gap between germline ends came to 17 bases. The CDR3 sequence: CASSYGALSLGAFF. The CDR3 DNA follows: TGTGCCAGCAGTTACGGGGCCCTTAGCCTTGGAGCTTTCTTT.